The clone carrying this T cell receptor beta chain was seen ten or more times. Its antigen remains unknown. TCRdb called the reads again in MiXCR, with one record for every CDR3 protein. The sample has 200,000 to 300,000 distinct CDR3 sequences; about 5.9% are singletons. This sample was included in a study of T cell repertoires in cytomegalovirus infection. Study context: Both a matching HLA type and CMV infection were indicated by public TCR beta signatures.

Study results and limitations: The ex vivo response was dominated by HLA-C-restricted CMV-specific TCR beta clonotypes. Carriers of CMV and the relevant HLA type were discriminated by public TCR beta frequency.

This CDR3 comprises 15 residues. Deletions cut 0 bases from V and 4 bases from J, with 15 bases between. Germline assignment: CDR1 DFQATT and CDR2 SNEGSKA (reference sequence). V usage is TRBV20-1 and J usage is TRBJ1-2; D is perhaps TRBD1 (6 bases). This TCR derives from a human donor in good health (CMV status not recorded). Some clones in this sample may be carry-over from other donors' samples. The sequenced sample was PBMCs. As DNA, the CDR3 is TGCAGTGCTAGAGACCCTTCAGGGGATTTCTATGGCTACACCTTC. Its translation: CSARDPSGDFYGYTF.